The clone carrying this T cell receptor (beta chain) was counted at least ten times. Its antigen remains unknown. Template material for amplifying TCR beta CDR3 regions consisted of RNA transcripts. HTBI primers were the set used in a first-round RT-PCR of the TCR CDR3. MiXCR was run by TCRdb on the multiplex PCR reads, yielding one entry per CDR3 protein. The data contain about 640,000 distinct CDR3 sequences, around 21% of them singletons. This sample was included in a study of T cells in Graves' hyperthyroidism and ophthalmopathy. Study conclusions and caveats: Most clonotypes that expanded in the thyroid above 0.001 also showed up in blood.

The CDR3 has 14 amino acids. The germline CDR1 and CDR2 sequences are SGHRS and YFSETQ. Trimming left V 3 bases short and J 3 bases short, with 9 bases between. Sequenced: blood. The chain recombines TRBV5-1 with TRBJ1-4; D not certain. The receptor's source is a man aged 25-45 years with Graves' ophthalmopathy. This CDR3 reads CASSYQDPNEKLFF. Written as DNA, the CDR3 is TGCGCCAGCAGCTACCAGGATCCTAATGAAAAACTGTTTTTT.